The 15 T cell receptor beta chains below come from one sample, sequenced in a study of blood T cell repertoires in COVID-19. Some clones are missing from TCRdb's copy, which holds only in-frame ones; the method was immunoSEQ multiplex PCR. The sample shows approximately 460,000 clones, nearly 90% of them seen only once. Sequencing was done on a sample of peripheral blood. The source is a man younger than 30 with COVID-19, enrolled during active disease.

About this clone: At the DNA level, this CDR3 is encoded by other sequences in the same sample as well. This chain uses TRBV19 with TRBJ2-3, with 8 bases that match TRBD1. Germline CDR1 and CDR2: LNHDA and SQIVND (reference sequence). The V gene end was trimmed by 9 bases and the J gene end by 1 base; junction bases not matched to a gene: 9. The CDR3 has 15 amino acids. CDR3 loop: CASSRGQGRTDTQYF. The CDR3 DNA is TGTGCCAGCTCCCGTGGACAGGGCCGCACAGATACGCAGTATTTT.

The gene calls are TRBV24-1 and TRBJ2-1; 7 bases match TRBD2. V lost 5 bases and J lost 8; bases outside the gene matches: 8. Germline CDR1 is KGHDR and CDR2 is SFDVKD. The CDR3 is 14 amino acids. CDR3 sequence reads: CATSGTGGRDEQFF. DNA for the CDR3: TGTGCCACCAGTGGAACGGGAGGACGCGATGAGCAGTTCTTC.

V is TRBV6-5 and J is TRBJ2-2; 7 bases agree with TRBD1. The germline V gene has CDR1 MNHEY and CDR2 SVGAGI. The CDR3 is 14 amino acids. V lost 4 bases and J lost 8; bases outside the gene matches: 7. CDR3 nucleotides: TGTGCCAGCAGTTTATCTACAGGGGAGGGGGAGCTGTTTTTT. Its translation: CASSLSTGEGELFF.

Here the CDR3 DNA reads TGTGCCACCAGTGATGGCCCCGTTTTGGCAGGGGGTTCAAACACCGGGGAGCTGTTTTTT. Amino acids: CATSDGPVLAGGSNTGELFF. The chain combines TRBV24-1 with TRBJ2-2; 7 nucleotides line up with TRBD1. The CDR3 length is 20 residues. J was trimmed by 2 bases and V by 3 bases; bases with no gene match: 17. CDR1 and CDR2 from the germline V gene are KGHDR and SFDVKD.

The rearrangement joins TRBV11-1 to TRBJ2-7; 8 bases are a match to TRBD2. The CDR3 spans 14 residues. Per germline, CDR1 SGHAT and CDR2 FQDESV (reference sequence). Trimming removed 5 bases from V and 2 bases from J; junction bases left unmatched: 5. CDR3 loop: CASSATSGAYEQYF. The CDR3 bases are TGTGCCAGCAGCGCAACTAGCGGCGCCTACGAGCAGTACTTC.

The rearrangement links TRBV5-6 to TRBJ2-5; a possible D gene is TRBD2 (6 bases). Trimming took 3 bases from V and 2 from J, leaving 11 bases between them. The CDR3 is made up of 14 amino acids. Germline V gene lookup returns CDR1 SGHDT and CDR2 YYEEEE. The CDR3 bases are TGTGCCAGCAGCTATGGAGGGGAACAAGAGACCCAGTACTTC. It is translated as CASSYGGEQETQYF.

The chain combines TRBV30 with TRBJ2-5; TRBD1 matches at 7 bases. From germline, CDR1 is GTSNPN and CDR2 SVGIG (reference sequence). The CDR3 covers 13 residues. With V trimmed by 5 bases and J by 2 bases, 5 bases remained unmatched. The CDR3 nucleotides read TGTGCCTGGGCTCCGGGACAGCAAGAGACCCAGTACTTC. Protein sequence: CAWAPGQQETQYF.

This clone was counted a few times. This chain joins TRBV30 and TRBJ1-5; perhaps TRBD1 as D (5 bases). V lost 4 bases and J lost 2, with 12 bases in between. The CDR3 sequence is 14 residues long. The V gene's germline CDR1 is GTSNPN and CDR2 SVGIG (reference sequence). This CDR3 is CAWTTGRGNQPQHF. CDR3 DNA sequence: TGTGCCTGGACCACAGGAAGAGGCAATCAGCCCCAGCATTTT.

J is TRBJ2-7 and V is TRBV5-1; 8 bases map to TRBD1. From germline, CDR1 is SGHRS and CDR2 YFSETQ. The CDR3 length is 13 residues. The J segment lost 5 bases and the V segment lost 9 bases, leaving 10 bases of the junction unmatched. As DNA, the CDR3 is TGCGCCACTTCGACAGGGGTAGGGGACGAGCAGTACTTC. Residues: CATSTGVGDEQYF. Full variable domain (outside the CDR3, taken from reference TRBV5-1 and TRBJ2-7): KAGVTQTPRYLIKTRGQQVTLSCSPISGHRSVSWYQQTPGQGLQFLFEYFSETQRNKGNFPGRFSGRQFSNSRSEMNVSTLELGDSALYLCATSTGVGDEQYFGPGTRLTVT.

The rearrangement uses TRBV6-5 and TRBJ1-6; perhaps TRBD1 as D (5 bases). Trimming stripped 8 bases from V and 0 bases from J, with 11 bases between. Germline CDR1 and CDR2: MNHEY and SVGAGI. The CDR3 consists of 15 residues. The CDR3 DNA follows: TGTGCCAGCCTGGAGGGGAGCTCCTATAATTCACCCCTCCACTTT. It translates to CASLEGSSYNSPLHF.

J is TRBJ2-5 and V is TRBV11-2; 9 bases fit TRBD2. There are 18 residues in the CDR3. Germline CDR1 and CDR2: SGHAT and FQNNGV. The ends lost 1 base at V and 2 bases at J; junction bases unmatched: 11. The CDR3 loop reads CASSLGSFGLAGQETQYF. CDR3 bases: TGTGCCAGCAGCTTAGGCAGTTTTGGGCTAGCGGGACAAGAGACCCAGTACTTC.

The chain joins TRBV6-4 to TRBJ1-4, with 8 positions matching TRBD1. CDR1 MRHNA and CDR2 SNTAGT come from the germline V gene. The CDR3 covers 13 residues. The trim removed 9 bases at V and 7 bases at J, leaving 7 bases unmatched. This chain's CDR3 is CARVDRGGEKLFF. CDR3 sequence (DNA): TGTGCCAGAGTTGACAGGGGCGGTGAAAAACTGTTTTTT.

The chain links TRBV5-4 to TRBJ1-2, with TRBD1 identical over 8 bases. J gave up 8 bases and V 3 bases, and 9 bases lay outside the gene matches. The V gene's germline CDR1 is SGHNT and CDR2 YYREEE (reference sequence). The CDR3 is 14 residues long. The CDR3 DNA follows: TGTGCCAGCAGCTCGGACAGGGCTATGACCGGCTACACCTTC. Protein sequence: CASSSDRAMTGYTF.

The chain combines TRBV4-1 with TRBJ2-6; 10 bases map to TRBD1. Germline lookup yields CDR1 MGHRA and CDR2 YSYEKL. V dropped 5 bases and J dropped 0; count of bases not matched to a gene: 4. This CDR3 contains 17 residues. This CDR3 is CASSYRDRGSGANVLTF. The CDR3 coding sequence is TGCGCCAGCAGCTACCGGGACAGGGGCTCTGGGGCCAACGTCCTGACTTTC.

This chain uses TRBV12-3 or TRBV12-4 with TRBJ1-2, with D unresolved. The CDR3 is made up of 13 amino acids. V was trimmed by 0 bases and J by 2 bases, leaving 4 bases between them. CDR3 in amino acids: CASSLARNYGYTF. In DNA, the CDR3 is TGTGCCAGCAGTTTAGCCAGGAACTATGGCTACACCTTC.